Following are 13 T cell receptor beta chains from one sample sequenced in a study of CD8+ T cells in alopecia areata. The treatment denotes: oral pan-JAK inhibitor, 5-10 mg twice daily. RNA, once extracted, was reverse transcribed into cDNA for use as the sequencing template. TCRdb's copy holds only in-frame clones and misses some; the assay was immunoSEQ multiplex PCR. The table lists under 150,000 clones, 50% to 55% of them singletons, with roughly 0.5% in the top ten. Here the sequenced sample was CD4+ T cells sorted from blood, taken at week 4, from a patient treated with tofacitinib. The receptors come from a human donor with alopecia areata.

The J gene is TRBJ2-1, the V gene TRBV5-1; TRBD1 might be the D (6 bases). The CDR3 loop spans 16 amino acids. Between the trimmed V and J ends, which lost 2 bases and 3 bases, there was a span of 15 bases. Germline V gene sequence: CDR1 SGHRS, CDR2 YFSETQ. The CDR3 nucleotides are TGCGCCAGCAGCTTCGAGACAGGTTCTTTCTACAATGAGCAGTTCTTC. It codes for CASSFETGSFYNEQFF.

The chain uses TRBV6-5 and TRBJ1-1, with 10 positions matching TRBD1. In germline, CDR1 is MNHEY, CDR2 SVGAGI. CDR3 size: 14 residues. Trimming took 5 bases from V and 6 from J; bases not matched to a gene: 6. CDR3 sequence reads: CASSATGGLAEAFF. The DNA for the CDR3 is TGTGCCAGCAGTGCGACAGGGGGCCTCGCTGAAGCTTTCTTT.

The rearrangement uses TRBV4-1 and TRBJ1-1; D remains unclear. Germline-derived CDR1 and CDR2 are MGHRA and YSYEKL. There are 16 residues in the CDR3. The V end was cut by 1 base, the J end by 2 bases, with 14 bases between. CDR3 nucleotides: TGCGCCAGCAGCCAAGGGAGCTTGGGGATTAACACTGAAGCTTTCTTT. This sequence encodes CASSQGSLGINTEAFF.

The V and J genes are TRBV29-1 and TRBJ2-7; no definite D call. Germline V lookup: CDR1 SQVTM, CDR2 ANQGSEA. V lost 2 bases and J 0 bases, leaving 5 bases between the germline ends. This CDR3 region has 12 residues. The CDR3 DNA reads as TGCAGCGTTGAATCGCCCTCCTACGAGCAGTACTTC. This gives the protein CSVESPSYEQYF.

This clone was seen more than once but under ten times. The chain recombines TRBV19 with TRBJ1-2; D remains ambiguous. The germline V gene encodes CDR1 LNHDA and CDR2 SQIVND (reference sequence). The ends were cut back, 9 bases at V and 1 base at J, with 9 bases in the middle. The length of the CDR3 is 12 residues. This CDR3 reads CASKPFNYGYTF. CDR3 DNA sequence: TGTGCCAGCAAGCCTTTTAACTATGGCTACACCTTC.

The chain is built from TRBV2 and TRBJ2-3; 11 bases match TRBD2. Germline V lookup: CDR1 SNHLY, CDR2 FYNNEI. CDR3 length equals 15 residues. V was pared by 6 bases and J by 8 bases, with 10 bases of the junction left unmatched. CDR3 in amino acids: CASRGLAATGGTQYF. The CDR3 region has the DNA TGTGCCAGCAGGGGACTAGCGGCCACGGGGGGTACGCAGTATTTT.

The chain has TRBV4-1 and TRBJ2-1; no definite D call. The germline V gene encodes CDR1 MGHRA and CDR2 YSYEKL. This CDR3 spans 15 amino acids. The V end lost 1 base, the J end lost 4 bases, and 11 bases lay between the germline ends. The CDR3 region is CASSQGVSRYNEQFF. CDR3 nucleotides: TGCGCCAGCAGCCAAGGAGTCAGTCGGTACAATGAGCAGTTCTTC.

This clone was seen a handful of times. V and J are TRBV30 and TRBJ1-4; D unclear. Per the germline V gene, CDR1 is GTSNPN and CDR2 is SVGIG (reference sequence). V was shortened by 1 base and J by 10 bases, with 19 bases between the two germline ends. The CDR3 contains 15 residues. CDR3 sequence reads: CAWSGGARGFGKLFF. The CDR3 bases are TGTGCCTGGAGTGGAGGTGCGCGGGGATTTGGAAAACTGTTTTTT.

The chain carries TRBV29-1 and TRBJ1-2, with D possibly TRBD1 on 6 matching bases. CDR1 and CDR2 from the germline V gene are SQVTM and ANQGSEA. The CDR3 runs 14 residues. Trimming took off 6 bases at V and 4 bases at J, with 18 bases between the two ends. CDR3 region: CSVGEPGQSYGYTF. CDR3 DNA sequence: TGCAGCGTAGGAGAGCCAGGACAGTCCTATGGCTACACCTTC.

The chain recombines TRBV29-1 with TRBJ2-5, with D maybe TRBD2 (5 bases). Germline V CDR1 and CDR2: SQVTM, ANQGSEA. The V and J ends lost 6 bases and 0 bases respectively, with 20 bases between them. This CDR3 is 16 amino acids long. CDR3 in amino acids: CSVSPGSGSYQETQYF. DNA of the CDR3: TGCAGCGTGTCCCCGGGCTCGGGGTCTTACCAAGAGACCCAGTACTTC.

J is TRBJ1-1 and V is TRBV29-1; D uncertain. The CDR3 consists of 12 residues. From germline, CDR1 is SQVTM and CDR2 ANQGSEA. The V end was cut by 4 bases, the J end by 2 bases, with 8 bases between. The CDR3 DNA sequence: TGCAGCGTTGGTAACCAAAACACTGAAGCTTTCTTT. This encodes CSVGNQNTEAFF.

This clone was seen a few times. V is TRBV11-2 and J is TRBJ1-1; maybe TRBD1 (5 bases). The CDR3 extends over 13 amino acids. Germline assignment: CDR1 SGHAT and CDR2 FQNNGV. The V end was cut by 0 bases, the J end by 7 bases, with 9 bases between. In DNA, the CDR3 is TGTGCCAGCAGCTTAGATTTTCAGGGTGAAGCTTTCTTT. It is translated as CASSLDFQGEAFF.

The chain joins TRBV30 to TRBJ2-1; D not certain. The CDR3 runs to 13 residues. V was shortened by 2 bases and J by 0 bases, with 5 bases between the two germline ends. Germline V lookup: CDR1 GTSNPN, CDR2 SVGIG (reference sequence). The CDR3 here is CAWSRSSYNEQFF. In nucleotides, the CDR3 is TGTGCCTGGAGTAGGAGCTCCTACAATGAGCAGTTCTTC.